Listed below are T cell receptor beta chains from one sample, sequenced in a study of metastatic and nonmetastatic thyroid tumors. TCRdb reassembled clones from the PCR reads with MiXCR. This sample yields fewer than 35,000 clones, of which approximately 16% are seen a single time; about a fifth belongs to the top ten. Material for sequencing was blood. These receptors all stem from a male donor with papillary thyroid cancer or a benign thyroid nodule (not recorded which). Some clones in this sample may be carry-over from other donors' samples. Each CDR3 is given with its conserved first and last residue.

TRBJ2-7,TRBV6-2/TRBV6-3,CARSWNRDYEQYF
TRBJ2-1,TRBV2,CASILLGGYNEQFF
TRBJ1-4,TRBV6-5,CASSYVVSNEKLFF
TRBJ2-3,TRBV4-2,CASSQEPGLVQDTQYF
TRBJ2-2,TRBV6-4,CASSRSGGIANTGELFF
TRBJ2-5,TRBV3-1,CASSQILASETQYF
TRBJ2-5,TRBV20-1,CSARDTPSSGRAWETQYF
TRBJ2-2,TRBV30,CAWVAGSGRTGELFF
TRBJ1-6,TRBV20-1,CSARDSHPGNSPLHF
TRBJ2-2,TRBV6-1,CASTYLAGNTGELFF
TRBJ2-6,TRBV10-2,CASSESGANVLTF
TRBJ2-1,TRBV18,CASSPVRGKNEQFF
TRBJ2-3,TRBV6-1,CASSQHSGSSPPAQYF
TRBJ1-1,TRBV9,CASSRDTRSEAFF
TRBJ2-2,TRBV6-5,CASSYGIYGELFF
TRBJ2-5,TRBV29-1,CSAFQILAGRYSQYF
TRBJ2-3,TRBV4-2,CASRQAEFEGDTQYF
TRBJ2-1,TRBV6-5,CASSSKTSGFYNEQFF
TRBJ2-6,TRBV2,CASMGREYPGANVLTF
TRBJ2-5,TRBV5-1,CASSLMAGAQETQYF
TRBJ2-7,TRBV27,CASSFAHIGGSYEQYF
TRBJ2-7,TRBV6-4,CASSDREQALVDFHEQYF
TRBJ1-1,TRBV11-3,CASSPIHFTEALF
TRBJ2-1,TRBV10-2,CASRRVLSSYNEQFF
TRBJ2-7,TRBV6-1,CASSLTWGAEQYF
TRBJ2-3,TRBV15,CATSSQGGLTDTQYF
TRBJ1-2,TRBV20-1,CSVLGVTDSYYGYTF
TRBJ2-1,TRBV28,CASSLGGMSCNEQFF
TRBJ1-5,TRBV12-3/TRBV12-4,CASSSTGQSQPQHF
TRBJ2-2,TRBV24-1,CATSPDRLTGELFF
TRBJ1-1,TRBV7-2,CASSSRRANTEAFF
TRBJ2-5,TRBV6-1,CASSWTGVQETQYF
TRBJ2-7,TRBV6-2/TRBV6-3,CASTGRLSEKYF
TRBJ2-3,TRBV11-3,CASSLLADTDTQYF
TRBJ1-6,TRBV6-5,CASSYSRDSTSPLHF
TRBJ2-1,TRBV18,CASSPGTSRVNEQFF
TRBJ2-2,TRBV27,CASSLEGASTGELFF
TRBJ2-1,TRBV20-1,CSIPEYNNEQFF
TRBJ2-3,TRBV7-2,CASSLGWPDTQYF
TRBJ2-7,TRBV5-6,CASSTYRGSYEQYF
TRBJ2-2,TRBV7-2,CASSLRQVNTGELFF
TRBJ2-2,TRBV6-2/TRBV6-3,CASSYFGTGELFF
TRBJ1-6,TRBV6-1,CASSQTGYNSPLHF
TRBJ2-2,TRBV5-1,CASSPPRTGKTGELFF
TRBJ1-5,TRBV7-9,CASSLSEGQPQHF